The source of this TCR beta chain is a study of blood T cell repertoires in COVID-19. Patients of the Seattle cohort, enrolled during active infection, were followed longitudinally. Germline V gives CDR1 SNHLY, CDR2 FYNNEI. The CDR3 extends over 19 amino acids. V lost 4 bases to trimming and J lost 3 bases, with 27 bases between them. Sequencing used immunoSEQ multiplex PCR; TCRdb keeps in-frame clones, though not all of them. The sample has some 520,000 clones; roughly nine tenths are singletons. The chain is built from TRBV2 and TRBJ1-1; tentative D call: TRBD1 (6 bases). Material for sequencing was peripheral blood. The TCR comes from a man between 18 and 35 years old with COVID-19, enrolled during active disease. CDR3 nucleotides: TGTGCCAGCAGTGGAGGTTGGAATCAGGGGATCGTGTCACACACTGAAGCTTTCTTT. Amino acids: CASSGGWNQGIVSHTEAFF.